This is a list of T cell receptor beta chains from one sample in a study of blood T cell repertoires in COVID-19. Sequencing was performed with immunoSEQ multiplex PCR; in TCRdb, only in-frame clones are kept and a portion is missing. The sample lists about 150,000 clones; roughly 90% were seen once. Source material: peripheral blood. The source of these receptors is a man aged 60 to 69 with acute or convalescent COVID-19. Both conserved end residues are trimmed from each CDR3. Each record gives: V gene, J gene, D gene, CDR3 protein. The D gene is left open where the match is weak.

V gene: TRBV5-1
J gene: TRBJ2-5
D gene: TRBD2
CDR3 protein: ASSYSGGVQETQY

V gene: TRBV7-9
J gene: TRBJ2-2
D gene: NA
CDR3 protein: ASSRQGANTGELF

V gene: TRBV2
J gene: TRBJ2-5
D gene: TRBD1
CDR3 protein: ASSYDRGETQY

V gene: TRBV6-6
J gene: TRBJ1-2
D gene: NA
CDR3 protein: ASSYSEVPGGYT

V gene: TRBV12-5
J gene: TRBJ1-5
D gene: TRBD1
CDR3 protein: ASGLVALTTGGLHQPQH

V gene: TRBV4-1
J gene: TRBJ1-6
D gene: NA
CDR3 protein: ASSQGGQGNSPLH

V gene: TRBV6-5
J gene: TRBJ2-4
D gene: NA
CDR3 protein: ASPLGAGQNIQY

V gene: TRBV9
J gene: TRBJ2-1
D gene: NA
CDR3 protein: ASSVGAPRNEQF

V gene: TRBV7-9
J gene: TRBJ1-1
D gene: NA
CDR3 protein: ASSVGQKNTEAF

V gene: TRBV5-4
J gene: TRBJ1-1
D gene: NA
CDR3 protein: ASRRTLLAEAF

V gene: TRBV5-1
J gene: TRBJ1-1
D gene: TRBD1
CDR3 protein: ASSLGTGWSNTEAF

V gene: TRBV19
J gene: TRBJ1-2
D gene: TRBD1
CDR3 protein: ASSIRNRGRDNYGYT

V gene: TRBV9
J gene: TRBJ1-1
D gene: NA
CDR3 protein: ASSVQGNTEAF

V gene: TRBV4-1
J gene: TRBJ1-4
D gene: TRBD1
CDR3 protein: ASSRDRGLTNEKLF

V gene: TRBV7-8
J gene: TRBJ1-5
D gene: TRBD1
CDR3 protein: ASSRGQNQPQH

V gene: TRBV7-6
J gene: TRBJ1-2
D gene: NA
CDR3 protein: ASSLEGEGYT

V gene: TRBV4-1
J gene: TRBJ2-7
D gene: TRBD1
CDR3 protein: ASSQATGQRTGDFYEQY

V gene: TRBV19
J gene: TRBJ1-2
D gene: NA
CDR3 protein: ASSPDTYGYT

V gene: TRBV7-9
J gene: TRBJ1-2
D gene: TRBD1
CDR3 protein: ASSQDRGLYGGYT

V gene: TRBV5-4
J gene: TRBJ2-7
D gene: TRBD2
CDR3 protein: ASRKTSGATYEQY

V gene: TRBV4-3
J gene: TRBJ1-5
D gene: NA
CDR3 protein: ASSQEGVGNQPQH

V gene: TRBV5-6
J gene: TRBJ1-1
D gene: NA
CDR3 protein: ASSQGLLNTEAF

V gene: TRBV2
J gene: TRBJ2-3
D gene: TRBD2
CDR3 protein: ASIEDERGGTDTQY

V gene: TRBV19
J gene: TRBJ2-7
D gene: TRBD1
CDR3 protein: ASSSGTGYEQY

V gene: TRBV19
J gene: TRBJ2-3
D gene: TRBD2
CDR3 protein: ASSSAGGGPDTQY

V gene: TRBV7-9
J gene: TRBJ1-2
D gene: TRBD1
CDR3 protein: ASSLLRDRGNYGYT

V gene: TRBV2
J gene: TRBJ1-5
D gene: NA
CDR3 protein: ASRVQGSNQPQH

V gene: TRBV4-1
J gene: TRBJ1-1
D gene: TRBD1
CDR3 protein: ASSQYGTVQRNTEAF

V gene: TRBV24-1
J gene: TRBJ2-1
D gene: TRBD2
CDR3 protein: ATSDLRGVNNEQF

V gene: TRBV5-1
J gene: TRBJ1-6
D gene: NA
CDR3 protein: ASSLTPRGLNVNSPLH

V gene: TRBV7-2
J gene: TRBJ1-3
D gene: NA
CDR3 protein: ASSAARGNTIY

V gene: TRBV7-8
J gene: TRBJ1-5
D gene: TRBD1
CDR3 protein: ASSRNRGGSQPQH

V gene: TRBV5-4
J gene: TRBJ2-1
D gene: TRBD2
CDR3 protein: ASSWAGGTYNEQF

V gene: TRBV7-3
J gene: TRBJ2-5
D gene: NA
CDR3 protein: ASSLLAGEETQY

V gene: TRBV19
J gene: TRBJ1-1
D gene: TRBD1
CDR3 protein: ASSFSRDRSEAF

V gene: TRBV11-2
J gene: TRBJ1-6
D gene: TRBD1
CDR3 protein: ASSFRQGGTPLH

V gene: TRBV4-2
J gene: TRBJ1-5
D gene: TRBD1
CDR3 protein: ASSQGQGDGQPQH

V gene: TRBV6-4
J gene: TRBJ2-1
D gene: NA
CDR3 protein: ASSRTGTGEQF

V gene: TRBV10-3
J gene: TRBJ2-6
D gene: TRBD1
CDR3 protein: AISDFGQGTSGANVLT

V gene: TRBV29-1
J gene: TRBJ1-2
D gene: NA
CDR3 protein: SVVWAYGYT

V gene: TRBV19
J gene: TRBJ1-5
D gene: NA
CDR3 protein: ASSIVLHQPQH

V gene: TRBV5-5
J gene: TRBJ1-1
D gene: NA
CDR3 protein: ASSLVQGVGEAF

V gene: TRBV5-1
J gene: TRBJ2-7
D gene: NA
CDR3 protein: ASSPYGGTSYEQY

V gene: TRBV21-1
J gene: TRBJ2-2
D gene: NA
CDR3 protein: ASSNGGGGTPGELF

V gene: TRBV12-5
J gene: TRBJ2-7
D gene: NA
CDR3 protein: ASGLDEKYEQY

V gene: TRBV2
J gene: TRBJ2-3
D gene: TRBD1
CDR3 protein: ASSVRQGPDTQY

V gene: TRBV19
J gene: TRBJ1-1
D gene: TRBD1
CDR3 protein: ASSISGGNTEAF

V gene: TRBV2
J gene: TRBJ2-3
D gene: TRBD2
CDR3 protein: ASGLAAYTDTQY

V gene: TRBV30
J gene: TRBJ1-5
D gene: NA
CDR3 protein: AWRSSVGPNQPQH